This record covers a single TCR beta chain. These data come from a study of blood T cell repertoires in COVID-19. The wider study: Both acute and convalescent COVID-19 samples were obtained from the United States, Italy and Spain. T cells, B-cell-depleted T cells, or PBMCs supplied cDNA or gDNA.

In the source study's methods: Amplification of reference gene primers was used by the study to estimate nucleated cell counts. Libraries were prepared by immunoSEQ multiplex PCR; TCRdb keeps only in-frame clonotypes and omits some of them. V, J and clone size are those of that table, while D and trimming were read from the DNA. Of 100,000 to 140,000 clones in the sample, just over 90% were seen once. Sequencing was carried out using peripheral blood. This receptor was obtained from a woman aged 25 to 39 with acute or convalescent COVID-19.

CDR3 DNA sequence: TGTGCCACCAGCAGAGGTCAGGGGGCTAGCTACGAGCAGTACTTC. This translates into CATSRGQGASYEQYF. This rearrangement joins TRBV15 to TRBJ2-7; 8 bases line up with TRBD1. This CDR3 spans 15 amino acids. In germline, CDR1 is LNHNV, CDR2 YYDKDF (reference sequence). Trimming took 1 base from V and 3 from J; bases not matched to a gene: 5.